This entry features one T cell receptor (beta chain) sequence. The antigen remains undetermined. This record comes from a study of T cell responses to AZD1222 COVID-19 vaccine. Study-level findings and limits: Regions 160-218 and 743-854 held dominance among vaccine-associated CD4 TCRs, which spanned spike. A reported finding is that nearly half of spike-specific TCRs target unmutated variant regions. Clonal diversity was possibly underestimated, and white British individuals and females predominated among donors.

Profiled with immunoSEQ multiplex PCR; TCRdb holds only in-frame clones, not every one. The sample contains around 210,000 clones, roughly 94% of which appear only once. Per the germline V gene, CDR1 is SGHNT and CDR2 is YYREEE (reference sequence). V lost 0 bases, J lost 7 bases, and 14 bases lay in between. CDR3 length: 15 residues. The chain recombines TRBV5-4 with TRBJ2-1; D tentatively reads TRBD1 or TRBD2 (5 bases each). This specimen was peripheral blood, taken 28 days after the second dose of the MenACWY control vaccine. This sequence was found in an adult who received the MenACWY meningococcal vaccine as a control. The CDR3: CASSLGGTVLNEQFF. The CDR3 nucleotides are TGTGCCAGCAGCTTGGGGGGGACGGTTCTGAATGAGCAGTTCTTC.